Listed below are T cell receptor beta chains from one sample, sequenced in a study of T cell responses to AZD1222 COVID-19 vaccine. Using immunoSEQ multiplex PCR, the repertoire was profiled, and TCRdb retains in-frame clones only, with some absent. The sample includes approximately 140,000 clones, around 91% of them seen just once. Sequencing used peripheral blood, obtained on day 0 of AZD1222 vaccination. Source of these receptors: an adult in good health. Both conserved end residues are part of each CDR3. D genes are given only for firm matches. Size is omitted from some rows. Given values are once, few, many or a class for expanded clones.

j_gene: TRBJ2-7; v_gene: TRBV9; d_gene: -; abundance: -; CDR3nt: TGTGCCAGCAGCCCAGACAGGACCTTCTACGAGCAGTACTTC; CDR3aa: CASSPDRTFYEQYF
j_gene: TRBJ2-7; v_gene: TRBV7-8; d_gene: TRBD1; abundance: -; CDR3nt: TGTGCCAGCAGCTGGACAGGGGGCCATACCTACGAGCAGTACTTC; CDR3aa: CASSWTGGHTYEQYF
j_gene: TRBJ1-5; v_gene: TRBV2; d_gene: TRBD1; abundance: -; CDR3nt: TGTGCCAGCACCGGTAAAGGGGGCATTGTGCCCCAGCATTTT; CDR3aa: CASTGKGGIVPQHF
j_gene: TRBJ1-3; v_gene: TRBV2; d_gene: -; abundance: few; CDR3nt: TGTGCCAGCAGTCCGACAGGCTCTGGAAACACCATATATTTT; CDR3aa: CASSPTGSGNTIYF
j_gene: TRBJ1-5; v_gene: TRBV29-1; d_gene: -; abundance: -; CDR3nt: TGCAGCGTTGAAACGGGGTTCAATCAGCCCCAGCATTTT; CDR3aa: CSVETGFNQPQHF
j_gene: TRBJ1-6; v_gene: TRBV18; d_gene: TRBD1; abundance: -; CDR3nt: TGTGCCAGCTCACCCACAGGGGGCGGGGATTCACCCCTCCACTTT; CDR3aa: CASSPTGGGDSPLHF
j_gene: TRBJ1-2; v_gene: TRBV12-3/TRBV12-4; d_gene: -; abundance: -; CDR3nt: TGTGCCAGCAGTTTCGGGAGCTTCTATGGCTACACCTTC; CDR3aa: CASSFGSFYGYTF
j_gene: TRBJ1-1; v_gene: TRBV19; d_gene: -; abundance: -; CDR3nt: TGTGCCAGCACACCGGGACTGAACACTGAAGCTTTCTTT; CDR3aa: CASTPGLNTEAFF
j_gene: TRBJ1-3; v_gene: TRBV28; d_gene: -; abundance: once; CDR3nt: TGTGCCAGCAGTCCCTTCCAGGGGATCGATTCTGGAAACACCATATATTTT; CDR3aa: CASSPFQGIDSGNTIYF
j_gene: TRBJ2-6; v_gene: TRBV9; d_gene: -; abundance: -; CDR3nt: TGTGCCAGCAGCGTAGACCCCGGGGCCAACGTCCTGACTTTC; CDR3aa: CASSVDPGANVLTF
j_gene: TRBJ1-1; v_gene: TRBV5-1; d_gene: TRBD1; abundance: -; CDR3nt: TGCGCCAGCAGCTTGGCCCCATTGGGGCAGGGGGTTCAAGCTTTCTTT; CDR3aa: CASSLAPLGQGVQAFF
j_gene: TRBJ1-6; v_gene: TRBV19; d_gene: -; abundance: -; CDR3nt: TGTGCCAGTAGTATACGGGAGGTGACTTCACCCCTCCACTTT; CDR3aa: CASSIREVTSPLHF
j_gene: TRBJ2-1; v_gene: TRBV29-1; d_gene: -; abundance: -; CDR3nt: TGCAGCGTTGAATGGGCGTCATCCAGGAATGAGCAGTTCTTC; CDR3aa: CSVEWASSRNEQFF
j_gene: TRBJ2-3; v_gene: TRBV7-2; d_gene: TRBD2; abundance: once; CDR3nt: TGTGCCAGCAGCATCCTTTCCGGGAGGGCGGGGACAGATACGCAGTATTTT; CDR3aa: CASSILSGRAGTDTQYF
j_gene: TRBJ2-7; v_gene: TRBV4-1; d_gene: TRBD2; abundance: -; CDR3nt: TGCGCCAGCAGCCAAGTGAGTAGCGGGGGTCTGGGCGAGCAGTACTTC; CDR3aa: CASSQVSSGGLGEQYF
j_gene: TRBJ1-2; v_gene: TRBV10-3; d_gene: -; abundance: -; CDR3nt: TGTGCCATCAGTGAGGCCGGTAGGGACTCGGGTAGGGGCTACACCTTC; CDR3aa: CAISEAGRDSGRGYTF
j_gene: TRBJ1-5; v_gene: TRBV6-2/TRBV6-3; d_gene: -; abundance: -; CDR3nt: TGTGCCAGCAGCCCCGCCAATCAGCCCCAGCATTTT; CDR3aa: CASSPANQPQHF
j_gene: TRBJ1-2; v_gene: TRBV2; d_gene: -; abundance: -; CDR3nt: TGTGCCAGCAGTTACTTGTCAGGGTTAGGCTACACCTTC; CDR3aa: CASSYLSGLGYTF
j_gene: TRBJ1-5; v_gene: TRBV28; d_gene: TRBD1; abundance: few; CDR3nt: TGTGCCAGCGGAAGCCGGGACAGGGCGGGTCGGCAGCCCCAGCATTTT; CDR3aa: CASGSRDRAGRQPQHF
j_gene: TRBJ2-1; v_gene: TRBV12-5; d_gene: TRBD2; abundance: once; CDR3nt: TGTGCTAGTGGTTGGCAGCGGGACGAGCAGTTCTTC; CDR3aa: CASGWQRDEQFF
j_gene: TRBJ1-1; v_gene: TRBV7-9; d_gene: TRBD1; abundance: -; CDR3nt: TGTGCCAGCAGCCCTGGGACAGGGGCTAGAACTGAAGCTTTCTTT; CDR3aa: CASSPGTGARTEAFF
j_gene: TRBJ2-7; v_gene: TRBV6-2/TRBV6-3; d_gene: -; abundance: once; CDR3nt: TGTGCCAGCAGTGCCGGGACACCCTCTGGGAAGCAGTACTTC; CDR3aa: CASSAGTPSGKQYF
j_gene: TRBJ2-7; v_gene: TRBV5-1; d_gene: TRBD1; abundance: -; CDR3nt: TGCGCCAGCAGCAGGACAGGGGGATCCTACGAGCAGTACTTC; CDR3aa: CASSRTGGSYEQYF
j_gene: TRBJ2-3; v_gene: TRBV14; d_gene: TRBD1; abundance: -; CDR3nt: TGTGCCAGCAGCCAAGAGCCACGGACAGGGCCGGTTAGGACGCAGTATTTT; CDR3aa: CASSQEPRTGPVRTQYF
j_gene: TRBJ2-7; v_gene: TRBV6-5; d_gene: -; abundance: -; CDR3nt: TGTGCCAGCAGTTACGGGAGGTCGGTCGAGCAGTACTTC; CDR3aa: CASSYGRSVEQYF
j_gene: TRBJ2-5; v_gene: TRBV7-9; d_gene: -; abundance: -; CDR3nt: TGTGCCAGCAGCCCTAACGCTAGGGAGACCCAGTACTTC; CDR3aa: CASSPNARETQYF
j_gene: TRBJ1-5; v_gene: TRBV4-2; d_gene: -; abundance: -; CDR3nt: TGTGCCAGCAGCCAAGACAGGGGTGGCCAGCCCCAGCATTTT; CDR3aa: CASSQDRGGQPQHF